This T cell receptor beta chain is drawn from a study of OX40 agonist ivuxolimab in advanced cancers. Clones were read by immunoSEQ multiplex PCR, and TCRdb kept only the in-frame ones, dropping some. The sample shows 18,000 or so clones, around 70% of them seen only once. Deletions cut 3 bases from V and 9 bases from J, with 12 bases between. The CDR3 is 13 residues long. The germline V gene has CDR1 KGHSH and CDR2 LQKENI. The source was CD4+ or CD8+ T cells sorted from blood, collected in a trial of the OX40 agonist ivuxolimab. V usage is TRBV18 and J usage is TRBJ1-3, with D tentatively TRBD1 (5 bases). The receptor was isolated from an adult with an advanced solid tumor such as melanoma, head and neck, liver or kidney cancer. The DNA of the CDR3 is TGTGCCAGCTCACCCCCAGGCGGGGCCACCATATATTTT. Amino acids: CASSPPGGATIYF.